Presented here are 28 T cell receptor beta chains from one specimen sequenced in a study of blood T cells in healthy people across ages. Primers used in a second PCR of roughly 6 to 12 cycles were a sample-barcoded 5' primer and a J-beta primer mix. TCRdb ran MiXCR on the 5' RACE reads and lists one entry per CDR3 protein. The sample has roughly 1,800,000 distinct CDR3 sequences, around half seen once; the top ten hold over 2%. Specimen: blood. These receptors were obtained from a woman in her 40s in good health.

In DNA, the CDR3 is TGTGCCAGCAGCGTAGAGCTGAGGACTAGCGGTTACAACGAGCAGTACTTC. The encoded protein is CASSVELRTSGYNEQYF. The V gene is TRBV9, the J gene TRBJ2-7; 10 bases agree with TRBD2. This CDR3 spans 17 amino acids. Germline CDR1 reads SGDLS; CDR2 reads YYNGEE. V was pared by 0 bases and J by 5 bases, with 11 bases of the junction left unmatched.

The chain couples TRBV20-1 to TRBJ2-5, with 14 bases lining up with TRBD2. The DNA end favors TRBJ2-7, so the J call may be wrong. The CDR3 extends over 13 amino acids. CDR1 and CDR2 (germline): DFQATT, SNEGSKA (reference sequence). CDR3 region: CSAEGTSGGEQYF. Written as DNA, the CDR3 is TGCAGTGCTGAGGGGACTAGCGGGGGCGAGCAGTACTTC.

The chain has TRBV20-1 and TRBJ2-5, with D perhaps TRBD1 (5 bases). V was shortened by 3 bases and J by 4 bases, with 15 bases between the two germline ends. CDR1 is DFQATT and CDR2 is SNEGSKA in the germline V gene (reference sequence). The CDR3 is 14 amino acids. CDR3 coding DNA: TGCAGTGCTAGCCCACAGGTGGGGCCAGAGACCCAGTACTTC. Translated: CSASPQVGPETQYF.

The chain couples TRBV7-2 to TRBJ2-3; D is unresolved. Germline V lookup: CDR1 SGHTA, CDR2 FQGNSA. The CDR3 extends over 11 amino acids. Trimming removed 7 bases from V and 6 bases from J, with 8 bases in between. The DNA of the CDR3 is TGTGCCAGCAACCTTTGGGATACGCAGTATTTT. Translating gives CASNLWDTQYF.

The chain joins TRBV19 to TRBJ2-7; D is unresolved. The CDR3 contains 14 residues. In germline, CDR1 is LNHDA, CDR2 SQIVND (reference sequence). V lost 5 bases and J lost 5, with 16 bases in between. The CDR3 DNA follows: TGTGCCAGTAGTCCGACCTCCGGGCTTCACGAGCAGTACTTC. Its translation: CASSPTSGLHEQYF.

The chain combines TRBV27 with TRBJ1-2; D is unresolved. CDR1 MNHEY and CDR2 SMNVEV come from the germline V gene (reference sequence). The CDR3 has 14 residues. The germline V and J ends were trimmed by 6 bases and 4 bases, with 15 bases remaining between them. CDR3 sequence reads: CASRTAVHGYGYTF. Written as DNA, the CDR3 is TGTGCCAGCAGGACCGCGGTTCATGGCTATGGCTACACCTTC.

This chain connects TRBV12-3 or TRBV12-4 to TRBJ2-1; no clear D. This CDR3 spans 11 amino acids. V dropped 6 bases and J dropped 12 bases, with 12 bases sitting between them. CDR3: CASSPAYGQFF. The CDR3 region has the DNA TGTGCCAGCAGCCCCGCCTATGGGCAGTTCTTC.

The V and J genes are TRBV5-5 and TRBJ1-5; no clear D gene. Germline-derived CDR1 and CDR2 are SGHKS and YYEKEE (reference sequence). This CDR3 has 14 amino acids. V dropped 4 bases and J dropped 5 bases, with 13 bases sitting between them. CDR3 sequence: CASSPAADYQPQHF. The CDR3 DNA reads as TGTGCCAGCAGCCCAGCGGCAGATTATCAGCCCCAGCATTTT.

In this sample, this clonotype turned up a few times. The chain has TRBV27 and TRBJ2-3; TRBD2 matches at 12 bases. The CDR3 has 16 amino acids. Losses at the gene ends were 4 bases for V and 5 bases for J; bases not matched to a gene: 7. Germline V gene sequence: CDR1 MNHEY, CDR2 SMNVEV (reference sequence). The CDR3 loop is CASSSYLAGGLDTQYF. The CDR3 nucleotides are TGTGCCAGCAGTTCATACCTAGCGGGGGGGCTAGATACGCAGTATTTT.

The chain joins TRBV6-2 or TRBV6-3 to TRBJ2-5, with 7 bases fitting TRBD1. Germline V lookup: CDR1 MNHEY, CDR2 SVGEGT. With 6 bases clipped from V and 1 base from J, the junction kept 14 bases outside the gene matches. The CDR3 extends over 17 amino acids. The CDR3 DNA sequence: TGTGCCAGCAGCCAACATTCCGGGACAGCTATCCAAGAGACCCAGTACTTC. Translation gives CASSQHSGTAIQETQYF.

The CDR3 is CASSLGYSGVAYNEQFF. The CDR3 DNA reads TGTGCCAGCAGCTTAGGGTATAGCGGTGTCGCCTACAATGAGCAGTTCTTC. V is TRBV7-2 and J is TRBJ2-1; perhaps TRBD2 as D (6 bases). CDR3 size: 17 residues. Germline V gives CDR1 SGHTA, CDR2 FQGNSA. V was shortened by 1 base and J by 2 bases, with 15 bases between the two germline ends.

A few counts support this clonotype. V is TRBV11-2 and J is TRBJ2-1, with TRBD2 as a possible D gene (6 bases). V dropped 5 bases and J dropped 4 bases, with 15 bases sitting between them. Germline V gives CDR1 SGHAT, CDR2 FQNNGV. The CDR3 has 15 residues. The CDR3 is CASSRGAGLYNEQFF. Here the CDR3 DNA reads TGTGCCAGCAGCCGCGGGGCAGGGCTTTACAATGAGCAGTTCTTC.

This rearrangement joins TRBV5-6 to TRBJ2-4, with unresolved D. The J call may be wrong; the DNA end is better matched by TRBJ2-7. The CDR3 has 12 amino acids. Per germline, CDR1 SGHDT and CDR2 YYEEEE. The CDR3 sequence is CASSTARGEQYF. CDR3 DNA: TGTGCCAGCAGTACAGCCCGCGGCGAGCAGTACTTC.

The chain couples TRBV6-5 to TRBJ2-1, with TRBD1 identical over 8 bases. The CDR3 length is 19 residues. Per germline, CDR1 MNHEY and CDR2 SVGAGI. J gave up 1 base and V 4 bases, and 15 bases lay outside the gene matches. Here the CDR3 DNA reads TGTGCCAGCAGTTTACTCTCCGGACAGGGAAAGCGGTCCTACAATGAGCAGTTCTTC. Its translation is CASSLLSGQGKRSYNEQFF.

The chain combines TRBV15 with TRBJ1-2, with D perhaps TRBD1 (6 bases). Per the germline V gene, CDR1 is LNHNV and CDR2 is YYDKDF (reference sequence). This CDR3 contains 15 residues. V lost 1 base, J lost 8 bases, and 17 bases lay in between. In DNA, the CDR3 is TGTGCCACCAGCAGAGTTCCCCTGGACACAGGGGGCTACACCTTC. Encoded protein: CATSRVPLDTGGYTF.

CDR3 in DNA: TGCAGTGCTAGAAATGACAGGGCTGGCAATGAGCAGTTCTTC. Residues: CSARNDRAGNEQFF. This chain uses TRBV20-1 with TRBJ2-1; 7 bases match TRBD1. Germline values: CDR1 DFQATT, CDR2 SNEGSKA (reference sequence). Trimming cost V 2 bases and J 6 bases; bases outside gene matches: 7. The CDR3 length is 14 residues.

The V gene is TRBV28, the J gene TRBJ2-5; D gene ambiguous. CDR1 and CDR2 from the germline V gene are MDHEN and SYDVKM. V was shortened by 1 base and J by 7 bases, with 7 bases between the two germline ends. The CDR3 contains 12 residues. CDR3 in amino acids: CASSLSFRTQYF. As DNA, the CDR3 is TGTGCCAGCAGTTTATCCTTCCGGACCCAGTACTTC.

The V and J genes are TRBV5-1 and TRBJ2-5; perhaps TRBD2 as D (6 bases). The closer fit of TRBJ2-7 to the DNA end suggests the J call may be wrong. Germline lookup yields CDR1 SGHRS and CDR2 YFSETQ. This CDR3 has 15 residues. CDR3 loop: CASSPSAGTPYEQYF. CDR3 nucleotide sequence: TGCGCCAGCAGCCCCAGCGCGGGGACTCCTTACGAGCAGTACTTC.

The V and J genes are TRBV6-1 and TRBJ2-4; D possibly uses TRBD1 or TRBD2 (6 bases each). Deletions cut 1 base from V and 13 bases from J, with 23 bases between. The length of the CDR3 is 16 residues. Germline-derived CDR1 and CDR2 are MNHNS and SASEGT. In DNA form, the CDR3 reads TGTGCCAGCAGTGAAGGCATCGGGGGCCTAGGGGGTGAGCAGTACTTC. Translated: CASSEGIGGLGGEQYF.

The chain links TRBV29-1 to TRBJ2-1; D not resolved. Germline assignment: CDR1 SQVTM and CDR2 ANQGSEA. This CDR3 is 15 amino acids long. V gave up 5 bases and J gave up 6 bases, with 20 bases separating them. CDR3 coding DNA: TGCAGCGTTTTGGTAGGCCAGATTGTAGTCAATGAGCAGTTCTTC. As protein: CSVLVGQIVVNEQFF.

In its sample, this clonotype was seen a few times. The J gene is TRBJ2-6, the V gene TRBV27, with 9 nucleotides matching TRBD1. With V trimmed by 5 bases and J by 4 bases, 6 bases remained unmatched. Germline V gene data show CDR1 as MNHEY and CDR2 as SMNVEV (reference sequence). CDR3 length equals 16 residues. CDR3 sequence (DNA): TGTGCCAGCAGTGTGTACAGGGGGCCCGGGGCCAACGTCCTGACTTTC. This codes for CASSVYRGPGANVLTF.

The genes are TRBV5-6 and TRBJ1-2; weak D call: TRBD1 (5 bases). Per germline, CDR1 SGHDT and CDR2 YYEEEE. There are 19 residues in the CDR3. V was pared by 1 base and J by 3 bases, with 25 bases between. In DNA form, the CDR3 reads TGTGCCAGCAGCTTGTTCCGGGGCCCCGGTCAGGGCCTCCACTATGGCTACACCTTC. Protein sequence: CASSLFRGPGQGLHYGYTF.

This clonotype was counted between two and nine times. The chain carries TRBV9 and TRBJ1-2, with a tentative D call TRBD1 (5 bases). Germline V gives CDR1 SGDLS, CDR2 YYNGEE. The CDR3 sequence is 14 residues long. Trimming took off 0 bases at V and 1 base at J, with 7 bases between the two ends. This CDR3 is CASSVGGDNYGYTF. In nucleotides, the CDR3 is TGTGCCAGCAGCGTAGGGGGGGATAACTATGGCTACACCTTC. The whole variable domain, filled in from reference TRBV9 and TRBJ1-2, reads DSGVTQTPKHLITATGQRVTLRCSPRSGDLSVYWYQQSLDQGLQFLIQYYNGEERAKGNILERFSAQQFPDLHSELNLSSLELGDSALYFCASSVGGDNYGYTFGSGTRLTVV.

The chain couples TRBV10-3 to TRBJ1-2; D possibly corresponds to TRBD1 (6 bases). CDR3 length: 13 residues. Germline values: CDR1 ENHRY, CDR2 SYGVKD. Deletions cut 2 bases from V and 8 bases from J, with 12 bases between. The CDR3 DNA reads TGTGCCATCAGTGAGGTCCAGGGGCACGGCTACACCTTC. It is translated as CAISEVQGHGYTF.

This clonotype was found once. The V and J genes are TRBV6-2 or TRBV6-3 and TRBJ2-5, with TRBD2 matching over 8 bases. The CDR3 is 15 residues long. Germline CDR1 and CDR2: MNHEY and SVGEGT. Germline trimming cut 5 bases from V and 1 base from J; bases unmatched to any gene: 6. The CDR3 reads CASSPRLAPQETQYF. The CDR3 nucleotides read TGTGCCAGCAGTCCAAGACTAGCGCCCCAAGAGACCCAGTACTTC.

This clonotype was observed many times. V gene TRBV7-9 combines with J gene TRBJ1-2; TRBD1 might be the D (5 bases). Germline V gives CDR1 SEHNR, CDR2 FQNEAQ (reference sequence). Trimming removed 4 bases from V and 1 base from J, with 7 bases in between. CDR3 size: 13 residues. CDR3: CASSSTVNYGYTF. The CDR3 DNA follows: TGTGCCAGCAGCTCGACAGTTAACTATGGCTACACCTTC.

CDR3 protein: CSAKPSIVAYEQYF. The CDR3 DNA follows: TGCAGCGCCAAACCTTCGATAGTCGCCTACGAGCAGTACTTC. This chain links TRBV29-1 with TRBJ2-7; D is ambiguous. With 7 bases removed from V and 2 bases from J, the gap between germline ends came to 18 bases. This CDR3 contains 14 residues. Germline CDR1 and CDR2: SQVTM and ANQGSEA.

This chain joins TRBV13 and TRBJ2-3, with 8 bases that match TRBD2. Trimming removed 3 bases from V and 4 bases from J; junction bases left unmatched: 6. This CDR3 has 15 residues. The germline CDR1 and CDR2 sequences are PRHDT and FYEKMQ (reference sequence). The CDR3 loop reads CASSFERGRADTQYF. The CDR3 nucleotides read TGTGCCAGCAGCTTCGAGCGGGGGCGGGCAGATACGCAGTATTTT. The whole variable domain, remainder taken from reference TRBV13 and TRBJ2-3, is AAGVIQSPRHLIKEKRETATLKCYPIPRHDTVYWYQQGPGQDPQFLISFYEKMQSDKGSIPDRFSAQQFSDYHSELNMSSLELGDSALYFCASSFERGRADTQYFGPGTRLTVL.